This paragraph reports one T cell receptor (beta chain). The antigen is not known. This record comes from a study of T cells in Graves' hyperthyroidism and ophthalmopathy. Points from the study as a whole: Most clonotypes that expanded in the thyroid above 0.001 also showed up in blood.

The germline gives CDR1 SQVTM, CDR2 ANQGSEA. V was shortened by 3 bases and J by 7 bases, with 12 bases between the two germline ends. This CDR3 region has 12 residues. TCR beta CDR3 sequences were amplified from RNA transcripts. First-round RT-PCR of the TCR CDR3 relied on the HTBI primer set. TCRdb processed the multiplex PCR reads anew with MiXCR; each CDR3 protein has one entry. The data contain roughly 720,000 distinct CDR3 sequences, approximately 15% of them seen just once; the ten biggest clones take up around 15%. This receptor was obtained from a man aged 45 to 65 with Graves' hyperthyroidism. V is TRBV29-1 and J is TRBJ1-1; no definite D call. Sequencing was performed on blood. CDR3 region: CSVEGSGNEAFF. DNA for the CDR3: TGCAGCGTTGAGGGTTCAGGTAATGAAGCTTTCTTT.